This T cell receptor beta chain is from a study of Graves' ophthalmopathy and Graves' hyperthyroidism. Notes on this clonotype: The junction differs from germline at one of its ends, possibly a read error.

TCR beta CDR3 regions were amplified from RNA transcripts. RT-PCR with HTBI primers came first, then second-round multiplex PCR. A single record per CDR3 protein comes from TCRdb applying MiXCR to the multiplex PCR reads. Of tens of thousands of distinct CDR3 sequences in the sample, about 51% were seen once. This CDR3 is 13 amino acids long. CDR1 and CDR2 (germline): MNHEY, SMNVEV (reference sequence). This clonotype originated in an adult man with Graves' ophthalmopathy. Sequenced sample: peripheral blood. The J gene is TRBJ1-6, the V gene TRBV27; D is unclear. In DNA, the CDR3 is TGTGCCAGCATGGCAGGCTTAGACTCACCTCTCCACTTT. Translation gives CASMAGLDSPLHF.